Listed here is a single T cell receptor (beta chain). From germline, CDR1 is SGHTA and CDR2 FQGNSA. Trimming pared 2 bases from V and 0 bases from J, leaving 8 bases between. This CDR3 is built from 14 residues. This sample is drawn from a study of blood T cell repertoires in COVID-19. About the study: Acute and convalescent COVID-19 specimens originated in the United States, Italy and Spain. Sources were T cells, B-cell-depleted T cells, or PBMCs; the material itself was cDNA or gDNA.

Methods used by the authors: Amplification from reference gene primers served as the basis for estimated nucleated cell counts. Here immunoSEQ multiplex PCR was the method, and the copy in TCRdb shows in-frame clones only, minus some. That table supplies the V and J calls and clone size; D and trimming were determined from the DNA. Here the sample spans some 76,000 clones, approximately 78% being singletons. V gene TRBV7-2 combines with J gene TRBJ2-7, with D perhaps matching TRBD1 (5 bases). This receptor was identified in a human donor in a cohort sampled during active COVID-19. The material sequenced was peripheral blood. The CDR3 is CASSLLQDSYEQYF. DNA of the CDR3: TGTGCCAGCAGCTTACTACAGGACTCCTACGAGCAGTACTTC.